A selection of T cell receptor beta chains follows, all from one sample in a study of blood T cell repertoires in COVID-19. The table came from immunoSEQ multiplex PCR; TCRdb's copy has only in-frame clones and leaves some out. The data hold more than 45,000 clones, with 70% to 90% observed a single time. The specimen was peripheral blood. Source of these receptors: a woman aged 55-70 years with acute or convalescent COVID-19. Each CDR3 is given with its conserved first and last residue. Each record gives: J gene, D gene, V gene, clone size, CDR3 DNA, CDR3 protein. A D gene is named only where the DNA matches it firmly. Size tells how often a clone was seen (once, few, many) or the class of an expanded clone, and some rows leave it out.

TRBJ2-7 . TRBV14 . TGTGCCAGCAGCCCCCCGAGGGCTCGAGACGAGCAGTACTTC CASSPPRARDEQYF
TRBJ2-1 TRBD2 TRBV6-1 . TGTGCCAGCAGTGAAGTTTCGCGCCGGCTAGCGGGAGGGCAGTTCTTC CASSEVSRRLAGGQFF
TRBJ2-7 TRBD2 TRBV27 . TGTGCCAGCAACGGGAGGAACTCCTACGAGCAGTACTTC CASNGRNSYEQYF
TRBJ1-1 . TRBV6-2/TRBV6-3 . TGTGCCAGCAGTTACTTTACCCGAGTACCCCCGAGGACTGAAGCTTTCTTT CASSYFTRVPPRTEAFF
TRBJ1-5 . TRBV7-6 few TGTGCCAGCAGCTTGGCAACAGGGAGCAATCAGCCCCAGCATTTT CASSLATGSNQPQHF
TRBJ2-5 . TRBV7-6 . TGTGCCAGCAGCATGGACAGTAAAGAGACCCAGTACTTC CASSMDSKETQYF
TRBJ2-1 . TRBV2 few TGTGCCAGCGGTGGCCGGGGAGTGGGTGAGCAGTTCTTC CASGGRGVGEQFF
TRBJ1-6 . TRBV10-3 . TGTGCCATCAGGCTGGACTCGGTTATCGATTCACCCCTCCACTTT CAIRLDSVIDSPLHF
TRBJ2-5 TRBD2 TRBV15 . TGTGCCACCAGCAGAGCGGGAGGGCCTCTTGATGAGACCCAGTACTTC CATSRAGGPLDETQYF
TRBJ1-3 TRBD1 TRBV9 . TGTGCCAGCAGCTCGCCGGGACAGGGAAACACCATATATTTT CASSSPGQGNTIYF
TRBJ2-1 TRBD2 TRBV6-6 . TGTGCCAGCAGTTACCGGGGACTAGCGGATGAGCAGTTCTTC CASSYRGLADEQFF
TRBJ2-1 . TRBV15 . TGTGCCACCAGCAGTGGGGCATACAATGAGCAGTTCTTC CATSSGAYNEQFF
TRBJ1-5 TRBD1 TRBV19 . TGTGCCAGTATTGGCAGGGGGGACCAGCCCCAGCATTTT CASIGRGDQPQHF
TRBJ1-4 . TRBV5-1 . TGCGCCAGCAGCCCAAACATTGGGAGAAATGAAAAACTGTTTTTT CASSPNIGRNEKLFF
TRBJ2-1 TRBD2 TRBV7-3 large TGTGCCAGCAGCTTAACGGGACCGGCGGGAGGGACATACAATGAGCAGTTCTTC CASSLTGPAGGTYNEQFF
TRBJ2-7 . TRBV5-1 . TGCGCCAGCAGCCCGGATTTTGGGGGGGCGCCTTACGAGCAGTACTTC CASSPDFGGAPYEQYF
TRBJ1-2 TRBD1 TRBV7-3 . TGTGCCAGCAGCCCTCAGGGGGCGCTGGGCTACACCTTC CASSPQGALGYTF
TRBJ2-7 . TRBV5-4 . TGTGCCAGCAGCTTGGAGGCAAGGGGTCCCTACGAGCAGTACTTC CASSLEARGPYEQYF
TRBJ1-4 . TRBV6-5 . TGTGCCAGCACGCCGGGTATTCCTGAAAAACTGTTTTTT CASTPGIPEKLFF
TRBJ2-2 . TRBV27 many TGTGCCAGCACCAACCGGGACTTAAACACCGGGGAGCTGTTTTTT CASTNRDLNTGELFF
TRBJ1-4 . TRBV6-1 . TGTGCCAGCAGTGAACAGGGGATCGCTAATGAAAAACTGTTTTTT CASSEQGIANEKLFF
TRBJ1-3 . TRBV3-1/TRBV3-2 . TGTGCCAGCAGCCAAGATCGAGCGGCTGGAAACACCATATATTTT CASSQDRAAGNTIYF
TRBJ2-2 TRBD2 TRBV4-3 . TGCGCCAGCAGCCAAAGACTAGCCGACACCGGGGAGCTGTTTTTT CASSQRLADTGELFF
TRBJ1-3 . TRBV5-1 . TGCGCCAGCAGCCCCGGACACGCCCGAGATGGAAACACCATATATTTT CASSPGHARDGNTIYF
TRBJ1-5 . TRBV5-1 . TGCGCCAGCAGCTTGGATGGGGGGGAGTATCAGCCCCAGCATTTT CASSLDGGEYQPQHF
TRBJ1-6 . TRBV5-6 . TGTGCCAGCAGCTTGGGAGGAGGGGCGATGACCTCACCCCTCCACTTT CASSLGGGAMTSPLHF
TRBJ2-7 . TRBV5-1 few TGCGCCAGCAGCCCGGGCGACAGCACCTACGAGCAGTACTTC CASSPGDSTYEQYF
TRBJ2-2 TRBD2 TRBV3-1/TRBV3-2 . TGTGCCAGCAGCCAAGGACTAGCGGGGACCAACACCGGGGAGCTGTTTTTT CASSQGLAGTNTGELFF